The 13 T cell receptor beta chains below come from one sample, sequenced in a study of cytomegalovirus exposure and HLA in healthy donors. The PCR had 60 Vbeta and 13 Jbeta primers. The repertoire was sequenced with immunoSEQ multiplex PCR; TCRdb's copy has only in-frame clones and lacks some. Seen here are around 33,000 clones, 65% to 85% observed once, and the top ten hold around 8.2%. What was sequenced was PBMCs. These receptors came from a woman between 25 and 40 years old in good health and CMV-seropositive.

The chain has TRBV18 and TRBJ2-5; D is unclear. Germline-derived CDR1 and CDR2 are KGHSH and LQKENI. The CDR3 has 12 residues. V was pared by 3 bases and J by 0 bases, with 2 bases between. The CDR3 region has the DNA TGTGCCAGCTCACCCTACCAAGAGACCCAGTACTTC. Amino acids: CASSPYQETQYF.

The rearrangement links TRBV13 to TRBJ2-1, with D maybe TRBD1 (6 bases). Germline V CDR1 and CDR2: PRHDT, FYEKMQ (reference sequence). With 5 bases removed from V and 9 bases from J, the gap between germline ends came to 14 bases. This CDR3 region has 13 residues. The CDR3 loop is CASSGRTEGEQFF. The CDR3 DNA reads TGTGCCAGCAGCGGGCGGACAGAGGGTGAGCAGTTCTTC.

This clone was seen more than once but under ten times. This rearrangement joins TRBV30 to TRBJ1-4; TRBD1 matches at 7 bases. The V and J ends lost 2 bases and 5 bases, in that order; junction bases with no gene match: 5. CDR1 GTSNPN and CDR2 SVGIG come from the germline V gene (reference sequence). This CDR3 is 14 amino acids long. The CDR3 protein is CAWSRDSPNEKLFF. CDR3 DNA sequence: TGTGCCTGGAGTAGGGACAGTCCAAATGAAAAACTGTTTTTT.

This clone was found once. The chain combines TRBV2 with TRBJ1-2; TRBD1 matches 8 bases. The CDR3 is made up of 15 amino acids. Trimming cost V 7 bases and J 1 base; bases outside gene matches: 8. From germline, CDR1 is SNHLY and CDR2 FYNNEI. For the CDR3, the DNA is TGTGCCAGCATGCCGACAGGGGTTTTTAACTATGGCTACACCTTC. Protein product: CASMPTGVFNYGYTF.

The chain joins TRBV6-5 to TRBJ1-5, with D perhaps TRBD1 (5 bases). Trimming took off 2 bases at V and 5 bases at J, with 7 bases between the two ends. This CDR3 contains 13 residues. Germline CDR1 and CDR2: MNHEY and SVGAGI. CDR3 protein: CASSYGRDQPQHF. CDR3 DNA: TGTGCCAGCAGTTACGGCAGGGATCAGCCCCAGCATTTT.

The table lists this clone with a few counts. V usage is TRBV7-3 and J usage is TRBJ1-1, with 8 nucleotides matching TRBD1. V trimming: 2 bases; J trimming: 1 base; junction bases outside the gene matches: 3. In germline, CDR1 is SGHTA, CDR2 FQGTGA. The CDR3 sequence is 15 residues long. Here the CDR3 reads CASSLGDRKNTEAFF. In DNA form, the CDR3 reads TGTGCCAGCAGCTTAGGGGACAGGAAGAACACTGAAGCTTTCTTT. The full variable domain, completed using reference TRBV7-3 and TRBJ1-1, is GAGVSQTPSNKVTEKGKYVELRCDPISGHTALYWYRQSLGQGPEFLIYFQGTGAADDSGLPNDRFFAVRPEGSVSTLKIQRTERGDSAVYLCASSLGDRKNTEAFFGQGTRLTVV.

The rearrangement joins TRBV7-2 to TRBJ2-1, with 7 bases identical to TRBD1. Trimming took 6 bases from V and 2 from J; bases not matched to a gene: 4. This CDR3 has 14 residues. Germline values: CDR1 SGHTA, CDR2 FQGNSA. CDR3 in amino acids: CASSWDSPYNEQFF. CDR3 nucleotides: TGTGCCAGCAGTTGGGACAGTCCCTACAATGAGCAGTTCTTC.

V is TRBV7-2 and J is TRBJ2-5; 8 bases match TRBD1. This CDR3 is built from 15 residues. The J segment lost 11 bases and the V segment lost 4 bases, leaving 15 bases of the junction unmatched. Germline assignment: CDR1 SGHTA and CDR2 FQGNSA. The CDR3 coding sequence is TGTGCCAGCAGCTCTCAGGGGGCTCGGTTGGGGGAGCAGTACTTC. This encodes CASSSQGARLGEQYF.

The CDR3 bases are TGTGCCAGCAGTGACTCGTATACGCAGTATTTT. This encodes CASSDSYTQYF. The chain combines TRBV6-1 with TRBJ2-3; D gene uncertain. Germline loops: CDR1 MNHNS, CDR2 SASEGT. The germline V and J ends were trimmed by 3 bases and 7 bases, with 5 bases remaining between them. This CDR3 has 11 residues.

The chain employs TRBV27 and TRBJ1-2; D gene unclear. The CDR3 totals 13 residues. Trimming pared 3 bases from V and 4 bases from J, leaving 9 bases between. The V gene's germline CDR1 is MNHEY and CDR2 SMNVEV (reference sequence). The CDR3 DNA reads TGTGCCAGCAGTTTCGGGGTATTCTATGGCTACACCTTC. This sequence encodes CASSFGVFYGYTF.

The gene calls are TRBV14 and TRBJ1-2, with D maybe TRBD1 (5 bases). Deletions cut 0 bases from V and 6 bases from J, with 17 bases between. This CDR3 spans 16 amino acids. Germline CDR1 reads SGHDN; CDR2 reads FVKESK. CDR3 loop: CASSQDLRAARDGYTF. In DNA form, the CDR3 reads TGTGCCAGCAGCCAAGATCTCAGGGCAGCCAGGGATGGCTACACCTTC.

V is TRBV5-1 and J is TRBJ2-3; D is possibly TRBD1 (6 bases). Germline CDR1 SGHRS, CDR2 YFSETQ. The CDR3 loop spans 15 amino acids. V was pared by 2 bases and J by 3 bases, with 13 bases between. Here the CDR3 reads CASSLQGYDTDTQYF. The DNA for the CDR3 is TGCGCCAGCAGCTTACAGGGTTATGATACAGATACGCAGTATTTT.

This rearrangement joins TRBV5-1 to TRBJ2-1; TRBD1 matches at 10 bases. The V segment lost 4 bases and the J segment 4 bases; nucleotides outside the gene matches: 5. CDR1 and CDR2 from the germline V gene are SGHRS and YFSETQ. This CDR3 spans 15 amino acids. Here the CDR3 DNA reads TGCGCCAGCAGCCAAGGACAGGGGGAATACAATGAGCAGTTCTTC. Translated: CASSQGQGEYNEQFF.